The present T cell receptor (beta chain) was sequenced within a study of T cell repertoires in cytomegalovirus infection. Study-wide results and caveats: Carriers of CMV plus the relevant HLA were identified by cumulative public TCR beta family frequency.

V lost 3 bases and J lost 1, with 18 bases in between. This CDR3 is built from 17 residues. Per the germline V gene, CDR1 is SGHAT and CDR2 is FQDESV (reference sequence). The table lists this clonotype with many counts. Its antigen is currently unknown. A single record per CDR3 protein comes from TCRdb applying MiXCR to the reads. This table has hundreds of thousands of distinct CDR3 sequences, around 11% appearing once. The material sequenced was PBMCs. The rearrangement uses TRBV11-1 and TRBJ1-1, with D maybe TRBD1 (5 bases). This TCR was recovered from a human donor in good health (CMV status not recorded). Some clones in this sample may be carry-over from other donors' samples. The CDR3 nucleotides are TGTGCCAGCAGCTTTGTACGTAGGGAGGGGACGAACACTGAAGCTTTCTTT. As protein: CASSFVRREGTNTEAFF.